Below, 16 T cell receptor beta chains from the same sample are listed, as sequenced in a study of cytomegalovirus exposure and HLA in healthy donors. Researchers ran the PCR with 60 Vbeta and 13 Jbeta primers. Measured with immunoSEQ multiplex PCR; TCRdb has only the in-frame clones, and not every one. The sample yields over 130,000 clones, more than 60% seen once. Sequenced: PBMCs. All receptors derive from a woman aged 60-75 years in good health and CMV-seronegative.

This clone was seen once. The chain's CDR3 is CASRRPDRLNTEAFF. The DNA of the CDR3 is TGTGCCAGCAGAAGGCCGGACAGGTTGAACACTGAAGCTTTCTTT. The V and J genes are TRBV5-8 and TRBJ1-1, with 7 bases that match TRBD1. CDR1 and CDR2 from the germline V gene are SGHTS and YDEGEE. This CDR3 has 15 residues. V lost 5 bases, J lost 0 bases, and 7 bases stayed unmatched.

This clone was recorded only once. The chain couples TRBV5-4 to TRBJ2-5; 11 bases match TRBD2. The end of the DNA aligns better with TRBJ2-7, so the J call may be wrong. CDR1 is SGHNT, CDR2 YYREEE, per germline (reference sequence). This CDR3 comprises 15 residues. CDR3 DNA: TGTGCCAGCAGCTTGACTAGCGGGAGAGAATACGAGCAGTACTTC. Translated: CASSLTSGREYEQYF.

V gene TRBV2 combines with J gene TRBJ2-1, with 8 bases matching TRBD2. CDR1 is SNHLY, CDR2 FYNNEI, per germline. J gave up 0 bases and V 7 bases, and 5 bases lay outside the gene matches. CDR3 size: 15 residues. In DNA, the CDR3 is TGTGCCAGCACGGGGGGGCTAGTCTCCTACAATGAGCAGTTCTTC. The encoded protein is CASTGGLVSYNEQFF.

This clone came up a few times. The chain carries TRBV19 and TRBJ1-1, with 7 bases lining up with TRBD1. Germline CDR1 LNHDA, CDR2 SQIVND (reference sequence). The length of the CDR3 is 13 residues. V was clipped by 10 bases and J by 10 bases; unmatched bases: 15. CDR3 region: CATTGDSSWGAFF. The CDR3 DNA is TGTGCCACCACCGGGGACAGTAGCTGGGGAGCTTTCTTT.

The chain couples TRBV7-8 to TRBJ2-2; 8 bases are shared with TRBD1. Germline CDR1 is SGHVS and CDR2 is FQNEAQ. Trimming took 0 bases from V and 7 from J; bases not matched to a gene: 7. The CDR3 totals 16 residues. CDR3 sequence (DNA): TGTGCCAGCAGCTTAGCGGACAGGGTAGGGGTCGGGGAGCTGTTTTTT. Protein sequence: CASSLADRVGVGELFF. Variable domain in full (rest from reference TRBV7-8 and TRBJ2-2): GAGVSQSPRYKVAKRGQDVALRCDPISGHVSLFWYQQALGQGPEFLTYFQNEAQLDKSGLPSDRFFAERPEGSVSTLKIQRTQQEDSAVYLCASSLADRVGVGELFFGEGSRLTVL.

The gene calls are TRBV11-1 and TRBJ2-7; TRBD2 matches 12 bases. The CDR3 sequence is 16 residues long. Germline assignment: CDR1 SGHAT and CDR2 FQDESV (reference sequence). V was clipped by 3 bases and J by 3 bases; unmatched bases: 6. The CDR3 protein is CASSLAPGLAGYEQYF. CDR3 DNA sequence: TGTGCCAGCAGCTTGGCGCCGGGACTAGCGGGCTACGAGCAGTACTTC.

The chain combines TRBV28 with TRBJ2-2, with D possibly TRBD2 on 6 matching bases. Germline V gene sequence: CDR1 MDHEN, CDR2 SYDVKM. The CDR3 loop spans 16 amino acids. Trimming took off 4 bases at V and 0 bases at J, with 12 bases between the two ends. CDR3 loop: CASSSRDAANTGELFF. The CDR3, as DNA: TGTGCCAGCAGTTCGCGGGACGCAGCGAACACCGGGGAGCTGTTTTTT.

The chain links TRBV7-2 to TRBJ2-1; D is unclear. Germline lookup yields CDR1 SGHTA and CDR2 FQGNSA. Trimming removed 1 base from V and 5 bases from J, with 6 bases in between. This CDR3 spans 13 amino acids. In DNA form, the CDR3 reads TGTGCCAGCAGCTTAGAACTACACAATGAGCAGTTCTTC. This gives the protein CASSLELHNEQFF.

The chain links TRBV6-4 to TRBJ2-7; perhaps TRBD1 as D (7 bases). The CDR3 length is 12 residues. Germline loops: CDR1 MRHNA, CDR2 SNTAGT. The V end was cut by 6 bases, the J end by 5 bases, with 11 bases between. Here the CDR3 reads CASSARGDEQYF. The CDR3 DNA sequence: TGTGCCAGCAGCGCCAGGGGGGACGAGCAGTACTTC.

The rearrangement links TRBV5-1 to TRBJ1-2; D remains unclear. Trimming left V 4 bases short and J 2 bases short, with 18 bases between. The germline V gene has CDR1 SGHRS and CDR2 YFSETQ. The CDR3 is 16 residues long. The CDR3 sequence is CASSPGTGSLNYGYTF. CDR3 DNA: TGCGCCAGCAGCCCGGGAACTGGGTCCCTGAACTATGGCTACACCTTC.

J is TRBJ2-5 and V is TRBV15; 10 bases match TRBD2. Germline V gene data show CDR1 as LNHNV and CDR2 as YYDKDF (reference sequence). The CDR3 sequence is 17 residues long. V gave up 0 bases and J gave up 4 bases; unmatched junction bases: 8. This chain's CDR3 is CATSRDDQRGGLETQYF. CDR3 nucleotide sequence: TGTGCCACCAGCAGAGATGACCAGCGGGGGGGCCTAGAGACCCAGTACTTC.

The V gene is TRBV15, the J gene TRBJ2-3; D unresolved. Trimming cost V 1 base and J 2 bases, with 13 bases left between them. The CDR3 covers 16 residues. The germline CDR1 and CDR2 sequences are LNHNV and YYDKDF (reference sequence). The CDR3: CATSRGAYPITDTQYF. CDR3 bases: TGTGCCACCAGCAGAGGGGCCTACCCAATCACAGATACGCAGTATTTT.

The CDR3 sequence is CASSVNTGELFF. The CDR3 DNA is TGTGCCAGCAGTGTAAACACCGGGGAGCTGTTTTTT. The V gene is TRBV2, the J gene TRBJ2-2; D call uncertain. The ends were cut back, 4 bases at V and 2 bases at J, with 2 bases in the middle. The CDR3 is 12 residues long. The germline V gene encodes CDR1 SNHLY and CDR2 FYNNEI.

This chain uses TRBV4-1 with TRBJ2-3, with TRBD2 matching over 14 bases. The CDR3 has 16 residues. CDR1 and CDR2 (germline): MGHRA, YSYEKL. The J segment lost 5 bases and the V segment lost 3 bases, leaving 4 bases of the junction unmatched. The CDR3 spells CASSQGLAGVIDTQYF. For the CDR3, the DNA is TGCGCCAGCAGCCAGGGACTAGCGGGAGTTATAGATACGCAGTATTTT.

This clone was seen only once. The rearrangement uses TRBV7-2 and TRBJ2-3, with TRBD1 matching over 7 bases. The CDR3 spans 13 residues. Germline V lookup: CDR1 SGHTA, CDR2 FQGNSA. V lost 5 bases to trimming and J lost 11 bases; unmatched junction nucleotides: 10. The CDR3 is CASSRTGPGGQYF. The CDR3 DNA sequence: TGTGCCAGCAGCCGGACCGGGCCAGGGGGGCAGTATTTT.

The rearrangement joins TRBV18 to TRBJ2-3; no clear D. In germline, CDR1 is KGHSH, CDR2 LQKENI. This CDR3 spans 13 amino acids. The V and J ends lost 3 bases and 4 bases respectively, with 8 bases between them. The CDR3 sequence is CASSPPSADTQYF. As DNA, the CDR3 is TGTGCCAGCTCACCCCCCTCCGCAGATACGCAGTATTTT.